The 32 T cell receptor beta chains given below trace back to one sample, sequenced in a study of blood T cell repertoires in COVID-19. TCRdb's table, derived via immunoSEQ multiplex PCR, lists solely in-frame clones and lacks some. The table shows roughly 350,000 clones, with about 90% occurring only once. Sequenced: peripheral blood. The receptors here all came from a young woman who had recovered from COVID-19.

The chain carries TRBV10-3 and TRBJ1-5; 7 bases agree with TRBD1. The ends lost 10 bases at V and 3 bases at J; junction bases unmatched: 9. The CDR3 sequence is 14 residues long. From germline, CDR1 is ENHRY and CDR2 SYGVKD. Here the CDR3 DNA reads TGTGCCACGAAGGGAGACAGGGACAATCAGCCCCAGCATTTT. Encoded protein: CATKGDRDNQPQHF.

The chain carries TRBV11-3 and TRBJ2-1; 10 nucleotides match TRBD2. CDR3 size: 20 residues. Germline V gene data show CDR1 as SGHNT and CDR2 as YENEEA. The J segment lost 5 bases and the V segment lost 1 base, leaving 17 bases of the junction unmatched. The CDR3: CASSLVRKGLAGARNNEQFF. DNA for the CDR3: TGTGCCAGCAGCTTAGTACGAAAAGGCCTAGCGGGAGCTAGGAACAATGAGCAGTTCTTC. Complete variable domain (other parts from reference TRBV11-3 and TRBJ2-1): EAGVVQSPRYKIIEKKQPVAFWCNPISGHNTLYWYLQNLGQGPELLIRYENEEAVDDSQLPKDRFSAERLKGVDSTLKIQPAELGDSAVYLCASSLVRKGLAGARNNEQFFGPGTRLTVL.

The genes are TRBV5-4 and TRBJ2-5, with 13 bases that match TRBD2. The V and J ends lost 0 bases and 5 bases, in that order; junction bases with no gene match: 1. Germline V gene sequence: CDR1 SGHNT, CDR2 YYREEE (reference sequence). The CDR3 totals 15 residues. This CDR3 reads CASSLGGLAGETQYF. CDR3 bases: TGTGCCAGCAGCTTGGGGGGACTAGCGGGGGAGACCCAGTACTTC.

Comment on this clone: This sample also contains other DNA sequences that code for the same CDR3. The chain links TRBV19 to TRBJ1-1; the D is unclear. Trimming left V 3 bases short and J 1 base short, with 6 bases between. The CDR3 is 13 residues long. Per the germline V gene, CDR1 is LNHDA and CDR2 is SQIVND (reference sequence). This CDR3 reads CASSISRNTEAFF. The CDR3 region has the DNA TGTGCCAGTAGTATTTCCCGGAACACTGAAGCTTTCTTT.

The chain employs TRBV7-2 and TRBJ2-5; TRBD2 might be the D (5 bases). The CDR3 has 14 residues. Trimming pared 1 base from V and 4 bases from J, leaving 10 bases between. The V gene's germline CDR1 is SGHTA and CDR2 FQGNSA. The CDR3 region has the DNA TGTGCCAGCAGCTTAGACTCTAGCTCAGAGACCCAGTACTTC. Amino acid sequence: CASSLDSSSETQYF.

V and J are TRBV7-8 and TRBJ2-2; 9 nucleotides match TRBD1. CDR3 length equals 16 residues. Trimming removed 4 bases from V and 1 base from J; junction bases left unmatched: 4. Germline CDR1 is SGHVS and CDR2 is FQNEAQ. DNA of the CDR3: TGTGCCAGCAGCTCACGGACAGGGGTGAACACCGGGGAGCTGTTTTTT. Its translation is CASSSRTGVNTGELFF.

The chain employs TRBV27 and TRBJ1-3; TRBD1 might be the D (5 bases). The germline CDR1 and CDR2 sequences are MNHEY and SMNVEV (reference sequence). Trimming took off 3 bases at V and 2 bases at J, with 8 bases between the two ends. The CDR3 has 14 residues. CDR3 nucleotides: TGTGCCAGCAGTTTGGGGGGAACTGGAAACACCATATATTTT. Translation: CASSLGGTGNTIYF.

CDR3 in amino acids: CASRGGTGDTGELFF. The CDR3 bases are TGTGCCAGCAGGGGCGGGACAGGCGACACCGGGGAGCTGTTTTTT. The V and J genes are TRBV28 and TRBJ2-2; 8 nucleotides agree with TRBD1. The junction had 6 bases not matched to a gene; V was cut back by 6 bases and J by 3 bases. The length of the CDR3 is 15 residues. CDR1 is MDHEN and CDR2 is SYDVKM in the germline V gene.

The chain uses TRBV11-3 and TRBJ1-6, with 12 bases aligning to TRBD1. The J segment lost 10 bases and the V segment lost 5 bases, leaving 3 bases of the junction unmatched. CDR1 is SGHNT and CDR2 is YENEEA in the germline V gene. CDR3 length: 14 residues. CDR3 in DNA: TGTGCCAGCAGCCGGGACAGGGGGCTCTCACCCCTCCACTTT. This translates into CASSRDRGLSPLHF.

This chain joins TRBV7-2 and TRBJ1-1; no clear D. Germline values: CDR1 SGHTA, CDR2 FQGNSA. CDR3 length: 15 residues. With 3 bases removed from V and 4 bases from J, the gap between germline ends came to 15 bases. The CDR3 DNA is TGTGCCAGCAGCTTCCACTCCCGAGGGCTCACTGAAGCTTTCTTT. Its protein product is CASSFHSRGLTEAFF. Full variable domain (rest looked up from reference TRBV7-2 and TRBJ1-1): GAGVSQSPSNKVTEKGKDVELRCDPISGHTALYWYRQSLGQGLEFLIYFQGNSAPDKSGLPSDRFSAERTGGSVSTLTIQRTQQEDSAVYLCASSFHSRGLTEAFFGQGTRLTVV.

The chain joins TRBV5-4 to TRBJ1-1, with TRBD1 identical over 10 bases. This CDR3 region has 15 residues. With 4 bases clipped from V and 4 bases from J, the junction kept 7 bases outside the gene matches. Germline V lookup: CDR1 SGHNT, CDR2 YYREEE (reference sequence). The CDR3 here is CASSPKDRGGTEAFF. The CDR3 coding sequence is TGTGCCAGCAGCCCGAAGGACAGGGGGGGCACTGAAGCTTTCTTT.

Written as DNA, the CDR3 is TGTGCCAGCAGCCCGCAGGGGTGGGGTTCCGAGACCCAGTACTTC. Its translation is CASSPQGWGSETQYF. This rearrangement joins TRBV7-9 to TRBJ2-5; a possible D gene is TRBD1 (6 bases). V dropped 5 bases and J dropped 5 bases, with 18 bases sitting between them. The CDR3 has 15 amino acids. The germline V gene encodes CDR1 SEHNR and CDR2 FQNEAQ (reference sequence). The complete variable domain, with remaining parts taken from reference TRBV7-9 and TRBJ2-5, reads DTGVSQNPRHKITKRGQNVTFRCDPISEHNRLYWYRQTLGQGPEFLTYFQNEAQLEKSRLLSDRFSAERPKGSFSTLEIQRTEQGDSAMYLCASSPQGWGSETQYFGPGTRLLVL.

This sequence joins TRBV11-3 and TRBJ2-5, with 8 bases aligning to TRBD1. V dropped 1 base and J dropped 5; count of bases not matched to a gene: 6. Per germline, CDR1 SGHNT and CDR2 YENEEA. This CDR3 is 15 amino acids long. CDR3 amino acids: CASSLGRGLEETQYF. The CDR3, as DNA: TGTGCCAGCAGCTTAGGCAGGGGGCTAGAGGAGACCCAGTACTTC. The entire variable domain, with the rest obtained from reference TRBV11-3 and TRBJ2-5, is as follows: EAGVVQSPRYKIIEKKQPVAFWCNPISGHNTLYWYLQNLGQGPELLIRYENEEAVDDSQLPKDRFSAERLKGVDSTLKIQPAELGDSAVYLCASSLGRGLEETQYFGPGTRLLVL.

CDR3 loop: CASSTRRTGKIGETQYF. The CDR3 DNA reads as TGTGCCAGCAGCACCCGGAGGACAGGAAAAATAGGAGAGACCCAGTACTTC. The V and J genes are TRBV7-9 and TRBJ2-5; 7 bases match TRBD1. CDR1 and CDR2 (germline): SEHNR, FQNEAQ (reference sequence). V lost 5 bases, J lost 4 bases, and 16 bases stayed unmatched. The CDR3 is made up of 17 amino acids.

The genes are TRBV11-2 and TRBJ1-6; no firm D call. The germline V gene encodes CDR1 SGHAT and CDR2 FQNNGV. The CDR3 sequence is 18 residues long. V was shortened by 1 base and J by 7 bases, with 20 bases between the two germline ends. The CDR3, as DNA: TGTGCCAGCAGCTTAGCTGGCGCAGCCGGGCCGGGGAATTCACCCCTCCACTTT. Translating it yields CASSLAGAAGPGNSPLHF.

The V call is TRBV5-1, the J call TRBJ2-1, with D possibly TRBD2 on 5 matching bases. The CDR3 is 15 residues long. Germline V gene data show CDR1 as SGHRS and CDR2 as YFSETQ. The germline V and J ends were trimmed by 2 bases and 0 bases, with 9 bases remaining between them. CDR3 DNA: TGCGCCAGCAGCTTTAGCGAGACCTCCTACAATGAGCAGTTCTTC. Amino acids: CASSFSETSYNEQFF. Full variable domain (outside the CDR3, taken from reference TRBV5-1 and TRBJ2-1): KAGVTQTPRYLIKTRGQQVTLSCSPISGHRSVSWYQQTPGQGLQFLFEYFSETQRNKGNFPGRFSGRQFSNSRSEMNVSTLELGDSALYLCASSFSETSYNEQFFGPGTRLTVL.

This clone was detected only once. The chain joins TRBV29-1 to TRBJ2-2; no firm D call. Germline values: CDR1 SQVTM, CDR2 ANQGSEA. V dropped 5 bases and J dropped 4 bases, with 14 bases sitting between them. This CDR3 region has 14 residues. The CDR3 DNA reads TGCAGCGTTCTGTCATTAGTGCGCACCGGGGAGCTGTTTTTT. It encodes CSVLSLVRTGELFF.

V usage is TRBV5-5 and J usage is TRBJ1-1, with TRBD1 as a possible D gene (6 bases). This CDR3 is 14 amino acids long. CDR1 is SGHKS and CDR2 is YYEKEE in the germline V gene (reference sequence). The germline V and J ends were trimmed by 3 bases and 5 bases, with 14 bases remaining between them. The DNA for the CDR3 is TGTGCCAGCAGCTGGGGGCAGACGGGGACTGAAGCTTTCTTT. Protein product: CASSWGQTGTEAFF.

The J gene is TRBJ2-7, the V gene TRBV5-1; 8 bases fit TRBD2. Germline V lookup: CDR1 SGHRS, CDR2 YFSETQ. The ends lost 6 bases at V and 12 bases at J; junction bases unmatched: 14. This CDR3 has 13 amino acids. CDR3 in DNA: TGCGCCAGCACCGTAGGAGGGGCTGGACTAGCGTACGTC. The encoded protein is CASTVGGAGLAYV.

The chain joins TRBV6-5 to TRBJ1-3; D ambiguous. Germline loops: CDR1 MNHEY, CDR2 SVGAGI. Trimming shortened V by 6 bases and J by 7 bases, and 19 bases separated the two germline ends. This CDR3 comprises 15 residues. CDR3 bases: TGTGCCAGCAGCCGTACTAGAGGGCGGTCGAACACCATATATTTT. Translation: CASSRTRGRSNTIYF.

Only one count was recorded for this clone. The chain carries TRBV18 and TRBJ2-3, with 14 bases matching TRBD2. Germline values: CDR1 KGHSH, CDR2 LQKENI. The CDR3 sequence is 15 residues long. Trimming at V came to 3 bases and at J to 8 bases, leaving 4 bases not matched to a gene. CDR3 region: CASSPGLAGGGTQYF. CDR3 coding DNA: TGTGCCAGCTCACCCGGACTAGCGGGAGGCGGTACGCAGTATTTT.

This sequence joins TRBV6-5 and TRBJ1-1, with TRBD1 as a possible D gene (5 bases). The CDR3 has 15 amino acids. The V gene lost 0 bases and the J gene lost 6 bases, with 14 bases spanning the gap. Germline V gene data show CDR1 as MNHEY and CDR2 as SVGAGI. CDR3 region: CASSYSYRYAPEAFF. The CDR3 nucleotides read TGTGCCAGCAGTTACTCTTACAGGTATGCTCCTGAAGCTTTCTTT.

This clone turned up a few times. J is TRBJ1-3 and V is TRBV7-2; 8 positions agree with TRBD1. The CDR3 consists of 15 residues. The germline V gene has CDR1 SGHTA and CDR2 FQGNSA. J was trimmed by 4 bases and V by 6 bases; bases with no gene match: 8. Written as DNA, the CDR3 is TGTGCCAGCAGGCCGGGACAGGCGAGAGGAAACACCATATATTTT. Residues: CASRPGQARGNTIYF.

The chain joins TRBV19 to TRBJ2-2; 12 bases are a match to TRBD2. Trimming cost V 7 bases and J 5 bases; bases outside gene matches: 8. The germline V gene encodes CDR1 LNHDA and CDR2 SQIVND (reference sequence). The CDR3 is 16 residues long. CDR3 bases: TGTGCCAGTACGGCGGGACTAGCGGGTCGGACCGGGGAGCTGTTTTTT. Translating gives CASTAGLAGRTGELFF. Filled out from reference TRBV19 and TRBJ2-2, the complete variable domain reads DGGITQSPKYLFRKEGQNVTLSCEQNLNHDAMYWYRQDPGQGLRLIYYSQIVNDFQKGDIAEGYSVSREKKESFPLTVTSAQKNPTAFYLCASTAGLAGRTGELFFGEGSRLTVL.

The V call is TRBV12-3 or TRBV12-4, the J call TRBJ2-1; TRBD2 is a possible D gene (6 bases). V lost 3 bases and J 5 bases, leaving 8 bases between the germline ends. The CDR3 sequence is 13 residues long. The CDR3 is CASSLRTNNEQFF. The CDR3 region has the DNA TGTGCCAGCAGTTTGAGGACTAACAATGAGCAGTTCTTC.

This rearrangement joins TRBV24-1 to TRBJ2-7; tentative D call: TRBD1 (6 bases). The CDR3 length is 20 residues. V was cut by 0 bases and J by 1 base, with 24 bases left in between. Germline CDR1 is KGHDR and CDR2 is SFDVKD. CDR3 in amino acids: CATSDLTILIRPGASYEQYV. The DNA of the CDR3 is TGTGCCACCAGTGATTTGACGATTCTTATTCGGCCAGGGGCTTCCTACGAGCAGTACGTC.

The chain has TRBV12-3 or TRBV12-4 and TRBJ2-1; 8 bases agree with TRBD2. The CDR3 loop spans 13 amino acids. V shed 5 bases, J shed 13 bases, and the junction held 10 bases outside the gene matches. The CDR3 region is CASSPLSSGSQFF. CDR3 coding DNA: TGTGCCAGCAGTCCCCTTTCCAGCGGGAGTCAGTTCTTC.

V and J are TRBV5-8 and TRBJ2-3, with D tentatively TRBD2 (6 bases). This CDR3 is built from 15 residues. The germline V gene encodes CDR1 SGHTS and CDR2 YDEGEE. V was trimmed by 1 base and J by 1 base, leaving 10 bases between them. CDR3 loop: CASSLRGSRTDTQYF. The CDR3 region has the DNA TGTGCCAGCAGCTTGCGGGGGTCGCGCACAGATACGCAGTATTTT.

The chain combines TRBV3-1 (or the pseudogene TRBV3-2) with TRBJ2-2, with 11 bases that match TRBD1. The CDR3 is 16 residues long. Germline-derived CDR1 and CDR2 are LGHDT and YNNKEL (reference sequence). V trimming: 6 bases; J trimming: 4 bases; junction bases outside the gene matches: 7. CDR3 amino acids: CASRLTGTGGTGELFF. The CDR3 DNA follows: TGTGCCAGCAGGCTCACCGGGACAGGGGGCACCGGGGAGCTGTTTTTT.

The V and J genes are TRBV2 and TRBJ2-7; TRBD2 matches at 9 bases. Germline lookup yields CDR1 SNHLY and CDR2 FYNNEI. This CDR3 spans 17 amino acids. The V segment lost 2 bases and the J segment 3 bases; nucleotides outside the gene matches: 11. The CDR3 coding sequence is TGTGCCAGCAGTGAAAGGGGTGGTAGCGGGAGATACTACGAGCAGTACGTC. Its protein is CASSERGGSGRYYEQYV.

The J gene is TRBJ2-5, the V gene TRBV5-1; D call uncertain. The CDR3 runs to 12 residues. The V end was cut by 1 base, the J end by 5 bases, with 6 bases between. Germline CDR1 is SGHRS and CDR2 is YFSETQ. The CDR3 reads CASSLSLETQYF. CDR3 nucleotides: TGCGCCAGCAGCTTGAGCCTCGAGACCCAGTACTTC.

The rearrangement links TRBV27 to TRBJ2-3, with 13 positions matching TRBD2. The trim removed 5 bases at V and 4 bases at J, leaving 9 bases unmatched. Germline V gives CDR1 MNHEY, CDR2 SMNVEV (reference sequence). The CDR3 consists of 17 residues. The CDR3 sequence is CASSPLGLAGVSDTQYF. The CDR3 DNA sequence: TGTGCCAGCAGTCCCTTAGGACTAGCGGGAGTGTCAGATACGCAGTATTTT.